Listed here are 12 T cell receptor beta chains from one sample, sequenced in a study of cytotoxic CD8 clonotypes in ibrutinib-treated CLL. Data came from immunoSEQ multiplex PCR; TCRdb stores just in-frame clones and leaves some out. Of approximately 120,000 clones detected, about 53% appear once; the ten largest clones hold 37%. The source material was PBMCs, sampled after 24 months of ibrutinib treatment. These receptors were obtained from a human donor with chronic lymphocytic leukemia.

V gene TRBV12-5 combines with J gene TRBJ1-1; D unresolved. The CDR3 loop spans 11 amino acids. Germline V gene data show CDR1 as LGHNT and CDR2 as FRNRAP. V was shortened by 2 bases and J by 11 bases, with 9 bases between the two germline ends. CDR3 in DNA: TGTGCTAGTGGTTTGACCCCCGGTGCTTTCTTT. Translation: CASGLTPGAFF.

The J gene is TRBJ2-6, the V gene TRBV5-6; D may be TRBD2 (5 bases). Trimming removed 0 bases at V and 2 bases at J, with 15 bases between. The CDR3 length is 18 residues. CDR1 and CDR2 (germline): SGHDT, YYEEEE. CDR3 loop: CASSLGLRGPTGANVLTF. CDR3 bases: TGTGCCAGCAGCTTGGGGCTGCGCGGGCCGACTGGGGCCAACGTCCTGACTTTC.

The V call is TRBV27, the J call TRBJ1-2, with 7 bases lining up with TRBD1. Germline V gene data show CDR1 as MNHEY and CDR2 as SMNVEV (reference sequence). The trim removed 2 bases at V and 4 bases at J, leaving 4 bases unmatched. CDR3 length: 14 residues. In DNA, the CDR3 is TGTGCCAGCAGTTTAGACCGGGACAGCTATGGCTACACCTTC. Protein: CASSLDRDSYGYTF.

The chain links TRBV5-1 to TRBJ2-1; the D is unclear. V lost 4 bases and J lost 0, with 8 bases in between. This CDR3 is 14 amino acids long. CDR1 and CDR2 (germline): SGHRS, YFSETQ. The CDR3 bases are TGCGCCAGCAGCCAACTTCCCTCCTACAATGAGCAGTTCTTC. Protein product: CASSQLPSYNEQFF.

In this sample, this clone turned up a few times. V is TRBV14 and J is TRBJ2-3, with D possibly called TRBD1 or TRBD2 (5 bases each). CDR1 and CDR2 (germline): SGHDN, FVKESK. The V end lost 5 bases, the J end lost 4 bases, and 13 bases lay between the germline ends. This CDR3 has 14 amino acids. CDR3 sequence: CASSSYGGSDTQYF. The CDR3 DNA is TGTGCCAGCAGCTCATATGGGGGTTCAGATACGCAGTATTTT.

The gene calls are TRBV11-3 and TRBJ1-2, with D possibly TRBD1 on 5 matching bases. The CDR3 is made up of 14 amino acids. Germline CDR1 and CDR2: SGHNT and YENEEA. Trimming removed 0 bases from V and 10 bases from J, with 15 bases in between. This CDR3 is CASSLDTREDFYTF. The CDR3 DNA follows: TGTGCCAGCAGCTTAGATACCAGGGAGGATTTCTACACCTTC.

The genes are TRBV7-2 and TRBJ1-5, with D maybe TRBD1 (5 bases). V shed 5 bases and J shed 5 bases, with 16 bases lying between them. CDR1 SGHTA and CDR2 FQGNSA come from the germline V gene. CDR3 length equals 15 residues. The CDR3 here is CASSVMGRVDQPQHF. DNA for the CDR3: TGTGCCAGCAGCGTTATGGGCAGGGTCGATCAGCCCCAGCATTTT.

This chain links TRBV2 with TRBJ2-1; either TRBD1 or TRBD2 may fit D (5 bases each). The V gene lost 11 bases and the J gene lost 6 bases, with 17 bases spanning the gap. The CDR3 length is 13 residues. Per germline, CDR1 SNHLY and CDR2 FYNNEI. The CDR3 region has the DNA TGTGCCGGGCGCAGGGATGGGGGCAATGAGCAGTTCTTC. Its protein product is CAGRRDGGNEQFF.

The rearrangement uses TRBV2 and TRBJ1-1; TRBD1 matches 7 bases. CDR3 size: 12 residues. The J segment lost 7 bases and the V segment lost 5 bases, leaving 4 bases of the junction unmatched. Germline V CDR1 and CDR2: SNHLY, FYNNEI. The CDR3 sequence is CASSRQGIEAFF. DNA of the CDR3: TGTGCCAGCAGTCGACAGGGAATTGAAGCTTTCTTT.

J is TRBJ2-2 and V is TRBV6-5; weak D call: TRBD1 (6 bases). This CDR3 comprises 14 residues. The germline V and J ends were trimmed by 2 bases and 4 bases, with 8 bases remaining between them. Germline V lookup: CDR1 MNHEY, CDR2 SVGAGI. The CDR3 loop is CASSYARGTGELFF. The CDR3 coding sequence is TGTGCCAGCAGTTACGCCAGGGGCACCGGGGAGCTGTTTTTT.

This clone occurred many times. V is TRBV4-2 and J is TRBJ2-1, with TRBD2 matching over 10 bases. Germline V gene lookup returns CDR1 LGHNA and CDR2 YNFKEQ. This CDR3 comprises 15 residues. V gave up 2 bases and J gave up 5 bases; unmatched junction bases: 3. In DNA, the CDR3 is TGTGCCAGCAGCCAATCAGCGGGGGGGAACAATGAGCAGTTCTTC. Protein: CASSQSAGGNNEQFF.

This sequence joins TRBV19 and TRBJ2-3, with D perhaps matching TRBD1 (6 bases). The V gene's germline CDR1 is LNHDA and CDR2 SQIVND (reference sequence). CDR3 length equals 13 residues. Between the trimmed V and J ends, which lost 7 bases and 3 bases, there was a span of 11 bases. CDR3 in DNA: TGTGCCAGTACCCCGGACAGTACAGATACGCAGTATTTT. Encoded protein: CASTPDSTDTQYF.